These 32 T cell receptor beta chains were all obtained from the same sample, sequenced in a study of T-cell reconstitution after alpha-beta-depleted transplantation in children. Library preparation (for TCRbeta) was performed with unique molecular identifiers. TCRdb analysed the PCR reads with MiXCR anew, one entry per CDR3 protein. Seen here are about 16,000 distinct CDR3 sequences, about 7.7% observed once, and the top ten hold just over 35%. Sample: PBMCs, mostly from graft donor cells, taken 60 days after TCRalphabeta/CD19-depleted stem cell transplant. The receptors come from a boy less than two years old who had a stem cell transplant for Wiskott-Aldrich syndrome, so the T cells may come from the graft donor.

This clonotype occurred a few times. The V gene is TRBV20-1, the J gene TRBJ2-1, with no clear D. Germline CDR1 DFQATT, CDR2 SNEGSKA (reference sequence). The CDR3 sequence is 14 residues long. The V and J ends lost 5 bases and 4 bases respectively, with 15 bases between them. The CDR3 loop reads CSAPMAPKYNEQFF. The CDR3 DNA sequence: TGCAGTGCTCCTATGGCCCCAAAGTACAATGAGCAGTTCTTC.

Ten or more counts support this clonotype. The chain combines TRBV12-3 or TRBV12-4 with TRBJ1-6; D remains unclear. The CDR3 length is 14 residues. The V and J ends lost 3 bases and 9 bases respectively, with 12 bases between them. This CDR3 is CASSFGVGSSPLHF. CDR3 in DNA: TGTGCCAGCAGTTTCGGGGTAGGGAGTTCACCCCTCCACTTT.

This clonotype was counted at least ten times. The chain employs TRBV5-1 and TRBJ2-5; 15 nucleotides line up with TRBD2. J was trimmed by 2 bases and V by 3 bases; bases with no gene match: 5. The CDR3 covers 17 residues. The V gene's germline CDR1 is SGHRS and CDR2 YFSETQ. As DNA, the CDR3 is TGCGCCAGCAGCTGGGGACTAGCGGGAGGAGTTCAAGAGACCCAGTACTTC. This sequence encodes CASSWGLAGGVQETQYF.

In its sample, this clonotype was seen many times. The V call is TRBV7-9, the J call TRBJ1-4; D remains unclear. The CDR3 is 15 amino acids. CDR1 is SEHNR, CDR2 FQNEAQ, per germline (reference sequence). V dropped 4 bases and J dropped 3 bases, with 12 bases sitting between them. The chain's CDR3 is CASSSDPVANEKLFF. DNA for the CDR3: TGTGCCAGCAGCTCGGACCCAGTGGCTAATGAAAAACTGTTTTTT.

This clonotype was observed many times. The chain combines TRBV20-1 with TRBJ2-1; the match to TRBD1 covers 9 bases. There are 14 residues in the CDR3. CDR1 DFQATT and CDR2 SNEGSKA come from the germline V gene (reference sequence). The junction had 10 bases not matched to a gene; V was cut back by 4 bases and J by 9 bases. The DNA for the CDR3 is TGCAGTGCTACTAGGACAGGGGATTGGGGTGAGCAGTTCTTC. Its protein is CSATRTGDWGEQFF.

CDR3 sequence: CASSQEPNSPLHF. CDR3 sequence (DNA): TGTGCCAGCAGCCAGGAGCCAAATTCACCCCTCCACTTT. The chain links TRBV14 to TRBJ1-6; D not resolved. This CDR3 has 13 residues. Germline V lookup: CDR1 SGHDN, CDR2 FVKESK. V was clipped by 3 bases and J by 7 bases, with 7 bases between them.

The rearrangement joins TRBV14 to TRBJ2-7; D unresolved. Germline lookup yields CDR1 SGHDN and CDR2 FVKESK. This CDR3 is built from 13 residues. Between the trimmed V and J ends, which lost 1 base and 3 bases, there was a span of 7 bases. The DNA of the CDR3 is TGTGCCAGCAGCCAAGGACGGTTCTACGAGCAGTACTTC. It specifies CASSQGRFYEQYF.

This clonotype was counted at least ten times. The chain combines TRBV5-1 with TRBJ2-4; a possible D gene is TRBD1 (5 bases). Germline V gene data show CDR1 as SGHRS and CDR2 as YFSETQ. V was cut by 1 base and J by 2 bases, with 13 bases left in between. The CDR3 runs to 16 residues. For the CDR3, the DNA is TGCGCCAGCAGCTTGCAATACCAGGGAACCAAAAACATTCAGTACTTC. Protein sequence: CASSLQYQGTKNIQYF. Full variable domain (rest looked up from reference TRBV5-1 and TRBJ2-4): KAGVTQTPRYLIKTRGQQVTLSCSPISGHRSVSWYQQTPGQGLQFLFEYFSETQRNKGNFPGRFSGRQFSNSRSEMNVSTLELGDSALYLCASSLQYQGTKNIQYFGAGTRLSVL.

The chain couples TRBV2 to TRBJ2-3; D is perhaps TRBD1 or TRBD2 (6 bases each). V was trimmed by 10 bases and J by 0 bases, leaving 14 bases between them. CDR1 and CDR2 (germline): SNHLY, FYNNEI. This CDR3 has 14 residues. The CDR3 nucleotides read TGTGCCACCCGGAGGGGGTTTAGCACAGATACGCAGTATTTT. Its translation: CATRRGFSTDTQYF.

This clonotype was recorded at least ten times. This sequence joins TRBV20-1 and TRBJ2-5; 9 nucleotides align to TRBD2. This CDR3 is 15 amino acids long. The germline CDR1 and CDR2 sequences are DFQATT and SNEGSKA (reference sequence). Germline trimming cut 2 bases from V and 0 bases from J; bases unmatched to any gene: 4. Written as DNA, the CDR3 is TGCAGTGCTAGATCGGCTAGCGGGAACCAAGAGACCCAGTACTTC. Its protein is CSARSASGNQETQYF.

CDR3 DNA sequence: TGTGCCAGCAGTGAACTAGCGGGAGTAACCGGGGAGCTGTTTTTT. This gives the protein CASSELAGVTGELFF. The gene calls are TRBV6-1 and TRBJ2-2; 10 bases line up with TRBD2. The V segment lost 2 bases and the J segment 5 bases; nucleotides outside the gene matches: 2. Germline loops: CDR1 MNHNS, CDR2 SASEGT. The CDR3 is 15 amino acids.

There are many counts of this clonotype. The chain uses TRBV5-6 and TRBJ2-1; 9 positions agree with TRBD2. Trimming at V came to 7 bases and at J to 4 bases, leaving 9 bases not matched to a gene. The CDR3 has 15 residues. From germline, CDR1 is SGHDT and CDR2 YYEEEE. The CDR3 bases are TGTGCCAGCTTCGGGGCGGGAGGGTTATACAATGAGCAGTTCTTC. It is translated as CASFGAGGLYNEQFF.

The chain uses TRBV12-3 or TRBV12-4 and TRBJ2-1; D is unclear. The V end lost 0 bases, the J end lost 3 bases, and 12 bases lay between the germline ends. This CDR3 is 16 amino acids long. The chain's CDR3 is CASSLALVGFYNEQFF. The CDR3 bases are TGTGCCAGCAGTTTAGCTTTGGTCGGCTTCTACAATGAGCAGTTCTTC.

There are many counts of this clonotype. The chain couples TRBV7-9 to TRBJ2-1, with 8 nucleotides matching TRBD2. The J segment lost 4 bases and the V segment lost 3 bases, leaving 8 bases of the junction unmatched. The CDR3 totals 16 residues. In germline, CDR1 is SEHNR, CDR2 FQNEAQ (reference sequence). Written as DNA, the CDR3 is TGTGCCAGCAGCTTTTATACGGGAGGGAGTTACAATGAGCAGTTCTTC. It codes for CASSFYTGGSYNEQFF.

Ten or more counts support this clonotype. The chain uses TRBV7-9 and TRBJ2-7; TRBD2 is a possible D gene (5 bases). Deletions cut 4 bases from V and 1 base from J, with 14 bases between. CDR1 is SEHNR and CDR2 is FQNEAQ in the germline V gene (reference sequence). The CDR3 totals 15 residues. CDR3 protein: CASSSPRGGSYEQYF. CDR3 nucleotides: TGTGCCAGCAGCTCCCCGAGAGGAGGTTCCTACGAGCAGTACTTC.

This clonotype came up many times. The chain couples TRBV20-1 to TRBJ2-2, with TRBD2 matching 7 bases. Germline CDR1 DFQATT, CDR2 SNEGSKA (reference sequence). The J segment lost 1 base and the V segment lost 6 bases, leaving 5 bases of the junction unmatched. The CDR3 runs 14 residues. CDR3 residues: CSATSRMNTGELFF. The CDR3 nucleotides are TGCAGTGCGACTAGCCGCATGAACACCGGGGAGCTGTTTTTT.

The sample holds many counts of this clonotype. The chain couples TRBV5-1 to TRBJ1-1; possible D gene TRBD1, 5 bases. CDR3 size: 15 residues. CDR1 SGHRS and CDR2 YFSETQ come from the germline V gene. The ends were cut back, 4 bases at V and 0 bases at J, with 13 bases in the middle. In DNA, the CDR3 is TGCGCCAGCAGCGACCCAGGGATCATGAACACTGAAGCTTTCTTT. Amino acid sequence: CASSDPGIMNTEAFF.

The V and J genes are TRBV4-2 and TRBJ2-3; TRBD1 might be the D (6 bases). The CDR3 length is 16 residues. Germline V gene data show CDR1 as LGHNA and CDR2 as YNFKEQ. Trimming left V 4 bases short and J 3 bases short, with 17 bases between. CDR3 coding DNA: TGTGCCAGCAGCCCTGGGGACATTCCAGGGACAGATACGCAGTATTTT. Its translation: CASSPGDIPGTDTQYF.

This clonotype has more than one count but fewer than ten. The chain joins TRBV20-1 to TRBJ2-7, with D possibly matching TRBD1 (5 bases). V lost 3 bases and J 7 bases, leaving 16 bases between the germline ends. Germline assignment: CDR1 DFQATT and CDR2 SNEGSKA (reference sequence). This CDR3 region has 13 residues. The CDR3 DNA follows: TGCAGTGCTAGGGACACCCGGATGGGGGAGCAGTACTTC. As protein: CSARDTRMGEQYF.

This clonotype was counted only a few times. Sequence at one end of the junction differs from germline and may be a read error. V is TRBV29-1 and J is TRBJ2-3; a weak D match, TRBD1 (7 bases). CDR3 size: 13 residues. Germline V gene sequence: CDR1 SQVTM, CDR2 ANQGSEA. CDR3 region: CSVSSGGTDMQYF. In DNA form, the CDR3 reads TGCAGCGTTTCTTCAGGGGGGACAGATATGCAGTATTTT.

This clonotype was counted only a few times. This chain joins TRBV5-4 and TRBJ2-1; D might be TRBD1 (6 bases). This CDR3 is built from 14 residues. V lost 2 bases, J lost 10 bases, and 16 bases lay in between. Germline V lookup: CDR1 SGHNT, CDR2 YYREEE (reference sequence). CDR3 coding DNA: TGTGCCAGCAGCTTTTTAATCAGGGGTGGAGAGCAGTTCTTC. Protein: CASSFLIRGGEQFF. Full variable domain (missing parts from reference TRBV5-4 and TRBJ2-1): ETGVTQSPTHLIKTRGQQVTLRCSSQSGHNTVSWYQQALGQGPQFIFQYYREEENGRGNFPPRFSGLQFPNYSSELNVNALELDDSALYLCASSFLIRGGEQFFGPGTRLTVL.

At least ten counts were recorded for this clonotype. The chain carries TRBV5-8 and TRBJ2-1, with TRBD2 identical over 11 bases. The CDR3 runs to 16 residues. Trimming cost V 7 bases and J 8 bases; bases outside gene matches: 14. From germline, CDR1 is SGHTS and CDR2 YDEGEE. The CDR3 is CASPGTSGIGSDEQFF. The CDR3 region has the DNA TGTGCCAGCCCCGGGACTAGCGGTATTGGGTCGGATGAGCAGTTCTTC.

This clonotype was seen repeatedly, ten times or more. One end of the junction is discordant with germline, which a read error may explain. The rearrangement links TRBV29-1 to TRBJ2-7; 9 bases are a match to TRBD2. CDR1 is SQVTM, CDR2 ANQGSEA, per germline. This CDR3 has 14 residues. The CDR3 reads CSVEPGTSSDEQYF. The CDR3 nucleotides read TGCAGCGTGGAACCCGGGACTAGCTCCGACGAGCAGTACTTC.

This clonotype has at least ten counts. This sequence joins TRBV10-3 and TRBJ1-2, with a weak D call TRBD1 (6 bases). The CDR3 runs 16 residues. V was trimmed by 10 bases and J by 6 bases, leaving 27 bases between them. Germline lookup yields CDR1 ENHRY and CDR2 SYGVKD. The CDR3 protein is CATAKVQGRREDGYTF. Here the CDR3 DNA reads TGTGCCACCGCGAAGGTACAGGGTAGACGAGAGGATGGCTACACCTTC.

This chain uses TRBV6-5 with TRBJ1-1; D is unresolved. Germline V gene data show CDR1 as MNHEY and CDR2 as SVGAGI. V dropped 0 bases and J dropped 8 bases, with 19 bases sitting between them. This CDR3 spans 16 amino acids. DNA for the CDR3: TGTGCCAGCAGTTACTCGGTAAACGGGCCTCCTAGGGAAGCTTTCTTT. It specifies CASSYSVNGPPREAFF.

This clonotype was seen ten or more times. This chain uses TRBV10-3 with TRBJ2-1; D is perhaps TRBD1 (6 bases). Germline-derived CDR1 and CDR2 are ENHRY and SYGVKD. V was shortened by 0 bases and J by 3 bases, with 12 bases between the two germline ends. The CDR3 extends over 16 amino acids. The CDR3 protein is CAISESGSRGYNEQFF. CDR3 nucleotides: TGTGCCATCAGTGAGTCTGGTAGCAGGGGCTACAATGAGCAGTTCTTC.

This clonotype was counted at least ten times. The chain joins TRBV5-1 to TRBJ2-7; a weak D match, TRBD1 (6 bases). Germline CDR1 SGHRS, CDR2 YFSETQ. Trimming pared 4 bases from V and 2 bases from J, leaving 7 bases between. The CDR3 totals 12 residues. The CDR3 is CASSNRAYEQYF. Written as DNA, the CDR3 is TGCGCCAGCAGCAACAGGGCCTACGAGCAGTACTTC.

This clonotype was observed a handful of times. V and J are TRBV20-1 and TRBJ2-7; the D gene could be TRBD1 or TRBD2 (5 bases each). Trimming pared 2 bases from V and 2 bases from J, leaving 19 bases between. The CDR3 loop spans 16 amino acids. From germline, CDR1 is DFQATT and CDR2 SNEGSKA (reference sequence). In nucleotides, the CDR3 is TGCAGTGCTAGATCGTACCCGGGACGGAGTGCCTACGAGCAGTACTTC. Translation gives CSARSYPGRSAYEQYF.

This chain connects TRBV5-1 to TRBJ2-7, with 10 nucleotides matching TRBD1. In germline, CDR1 is SGHRS, CDR2 YFSETQ. The V gene end was trimmed by 4 bases and the J gene end by 6 bases; junction bases not matched to a gene: 7. This CDR3 has 14 residues. The CDR3 DNA sequence: TGCGCCAGCAGCAGTATGGGACAGGGGACCGAGCAGTACTTC. It specifies CASSSMGQGTEQYF.

At least ten counts were recorded for this clonotype. The chain uses TRBV28 and TRBJ1-6; maybe TRBD1 (5 bases). V was pared by 3 bases and J by 5 bases, with 11 bases between. The germline V gene has CDR1 MDHEN and CDR2 SYDVKM. The CDR3 sequence is 15 residues long. The CDR3 coding sequence is TGTGCCAGCAGTTTTGGGGACGTCAATAATTCACCCCTCCACTTT. This sequence encodes CASSFGDVNNSPLHF.

This chain connects TRBV4-1 to TRBJ2-6; D uncertain. Germline loops: CDR1 MGHRA, CDR2 YSYEKL. V lost 0 bases and J lost 4, with 10 bases in between. The CDR3 is made up of 16 amino acids. This CDR3 is CASSQEQGSGANVLTF. The DNA of the CDR3 is TGCGCCAGCAGCCAAGAACAAGGCTCCGGGGCCAACGTCCTGACTTTC.

This clonotype was seen many times. The chain has TRBV19 and TRBJ2-7, with 10 bases matching TRBD1. Per germline, CDR1 LNHDA and CDR2 SQIVND (reference sequence). The length of the CDR3 is 14 residues. The V and J ends lost 3 bases and 2 bases, in that order; junction bases with no gene match: 1. This CDR3 reads CASSIGQGAYEQYF. The CDR3 bases are TGTGCCAGTAGTATCGGACAGGGGGCCTACGAGCAGTACTTC.